This TCR beta chain was identified during a study of blood T cell repertoires in COVID-19. The CDR3 runs to 15 residues. The germline CDR1 and CDR2 sequences are MDHEN and SYDVKM. V trimming: 4 bases; J trimming: 7 bases; junction bases outside the gene matches: 4. The table lists this clone with a count of one. The authors' processing: The authors estimated nucleated cell counts from reference gene primer amplification. Sequenced by immunoSEQ multiplex PCR; TCRdb stores in-frame clones only, minus some. V and J calls and clone size are those listed in that table; D and trimming were worked out from the DNA. The profile shows 300,000 or so clones, around 88% of them singletons.

The sequence came from a woman in her 30s who had recovered from COVID-19. The sample was peripheral blood. This chain links TRBV28 with TRBJ2-2; TRBD1 matches 12 bases. The CDR3 DNA sequence: TGTGCCAGCAGTTGGGACAGGGGGCGCGGCGGGGAGCTGTTTTTT. Amino acids: CASSWDRGRGGELFF.